The clone carrying this T cell receptor beta chain was seen many times. Antigen specificity is unknown. This specimen comes from a study of Graves' ophthalmopathy and Graves' hyperthyroidism. Study-level results: Most thyroid clonotypes expanded beyond 0.001 frequency were also found in blood. The model predicted progression of ophthalmopathy with a sensitivity of 60% to 71%, and its specificity was 72% to 80%.

In donors with ophthalmopathy, activity was moderate-to-severe, with CAS ≥3, NOSPECS ≥4 and duration under 3 months. RNA transcripts were the source from which TCR beta CDR3 regions were amplified. After a first-round RT-PCR with HTBI primers, a second-round multiplex PCR was run. One entry per CDR3 protein results from TCRdb running MiXCR on the multiplex PCR reads. Of roughly 480,000 distinct CDR3 sequences in the sample, around an eighth were seen once. This CDR3 has 14 amino acids. Trimming removed 6 bases from V and 3 bases from J, with 16 bases in between. Germline CDR1 reads SGDLS; CDR2 reads YYNGEE.

Sequencing was done on a sample of blood. The chain uses TRBV9 and TRBJ2-7, with D perhaps TRBD2 (6 bases). This receptor was identified in a woman in her 30s with Graves' ophthalmopathy. The DNA of the CDR3 is TGTGCCAGCAACCTGGGAGGTAGCGGCTACGAGCAGTACTTC. Its protein is CASNLGGSGYEQYF.